This T cell receptor (beta chain) was sequenced in a study of blood T cell repertoires in COVID-19. Study-wide context: There were acute and convalescent COVID-19 samples, and they came from the United States, Italy and Spain.

Method: immunoSEQ multiplex PCR; TCRdb's copy keeps in-frame clones and lacks some. The table includes around 250,000 clones, 85% to 90% detected once. The CDR3 contains 15 residues. Trimming took off 5 bases at V and 5 bases at J, with 13 bases between the two ends. The germline V gene encodes CDR1 MDHEN and CDR2 SYDVKM. The source material was PBMCs or T cells enriched from blood (not recorded which). The chain joins TRBV28 to TRBJ1-6; no clear D gene. The TCR was taken from a man younger than 35 who had recovered from COVID-19. DNA for the CDR3: TGTGCCAGCAGTCCTGGTGGCGGGGATAATTCACCCCTCCACTTT. It yields the protein CASSPGGGDNSPLHF.